A single sample gave rise to the 5 T cell receptor beta chains below, sequenced in a study of CD8 T cells in ankylosing spondylitis. MiXCR, run by TCRdb on the 5' RACE reads, gives a single entry per CDR3 protein. The sample lists a few hundred thousand distinct CDR3 sequences, about 10% occurring once. Sequencing was done on a sample of blood, either unsorted or a sorted T cell fraction (not recorded which). These receptors were obtained from a male donor with ankylosing spondylitis or in good health (not recorded which).

In its sample, this clonotype was seen many times. V and J are TRBV29-1 and TRBJ1-1, with 8 bases matching TRBD1. The CDR3 has 13 residues. With V trimmed by 2 bases and J by 10 bases, 9 bases remained unmatched. Germline values: CDR1 SQVTM, CDR2 ANQGSEA. CDR3 amino acids: CSVESSPDRGAFF. DNA for the CDR3: TGCAGCGTTGAATCCTCCCCTGACAGGGGAGCTTTCTTT. The full variable domain, rest sourced from reference TRBV29-1 and TRBJ1-1, is SAVISQKPSRDICQRGTSLTIQCQVDSQVTMMFWYRQQPGQSLTLIATANQGSEATYESGFVIDKFPISRPNLTFSTLTVSNMSPEDSSIYLCSVESSPDRGAFFGQGTRLTVV.

This clonotype showed up many times. The chain couples TRBV6-5 to TRBJ2-3; D unresolved. CDR3 length: 12 amino acids. V was shortened by 6 bases and J by 5 bases, with 9 bases between the two germline ends. Germline V gene lookup returns CDR1 MNHEY and CDR2 SVGAGI. CDR3 protein: CASSTRRDTQYF. The CDR3 DNA reads TGTGCCAGCAGCACCCGACGAGATACGCAGTATTTT.

This clonotype was counted a few times. The V call is TRBV20-1, the J call TRBJ2-7; perhaps TRBD1 as D (7 bases). V gave up 6 bases and J gave up 2 bases, with 14 bases separating them. CDR3 size: 13 residues. The germline gives CDR1 DFQATT, CDR2 SNEGSKA (reference sequence). CDR3 sequence (DNA): TGCAGTGCCACAGGGGACTTAACCTACGAGCAGTACTTC. This codes for CSATGDLTYEQYF.

This clonotype was recorded at least ten times. The V call is TRBV12-3 or TRBV12-4, the J call TRBJ2-5; D unclear. This CDR3 spans 13 amino acids. V lost 6 bases and J 0 bases, leaving 8 bases between the germline ends. CDR3 DNA sequence: TGTGCCAGCAGGTACCGGGACCAAGAGACCCAGTACTTC. It specifies CASRYRDQETQYF.

This clonotype was seen many times. This chain connects TRBV12-3 or TRBV12-4 to TRBJ1-6; 8 bases map to TRBD1. The length of the CDR3 is 16 residues. The J segment lost 10 bases and the V segment lost 5 bases, leaving 13 bases of the junction unmatched. The CDR3 region is CASSLATGTGSSPLHF. The CDR3 nucleotides read TGTGCCAGCAGTCTCGCCACCGGGACAGGCTCCTCACCCCTCCACTTT.